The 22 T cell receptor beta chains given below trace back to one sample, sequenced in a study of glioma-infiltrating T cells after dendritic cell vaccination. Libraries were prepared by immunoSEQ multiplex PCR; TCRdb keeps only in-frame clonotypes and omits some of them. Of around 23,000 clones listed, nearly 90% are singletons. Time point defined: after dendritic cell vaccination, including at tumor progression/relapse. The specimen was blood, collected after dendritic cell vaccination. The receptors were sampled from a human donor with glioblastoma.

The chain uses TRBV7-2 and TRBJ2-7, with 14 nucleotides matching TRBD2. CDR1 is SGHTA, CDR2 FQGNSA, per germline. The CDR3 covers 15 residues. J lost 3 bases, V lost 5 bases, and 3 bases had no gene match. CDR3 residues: CASSLGLAGVYEQYF. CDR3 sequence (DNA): TGTGCCAGCAGCCTGGGACTAGCGGGGGTCTACGAGCAGTACTTC.

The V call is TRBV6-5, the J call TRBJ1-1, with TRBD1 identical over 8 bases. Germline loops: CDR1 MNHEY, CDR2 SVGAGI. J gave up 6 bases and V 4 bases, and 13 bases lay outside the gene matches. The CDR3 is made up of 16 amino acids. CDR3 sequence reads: CASSSRQGTGGPEAFF. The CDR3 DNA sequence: TGTGCCAGCAGTTCTCGTCAGGGGACAGGAGGCCCTGAAGCTTTCTTT.

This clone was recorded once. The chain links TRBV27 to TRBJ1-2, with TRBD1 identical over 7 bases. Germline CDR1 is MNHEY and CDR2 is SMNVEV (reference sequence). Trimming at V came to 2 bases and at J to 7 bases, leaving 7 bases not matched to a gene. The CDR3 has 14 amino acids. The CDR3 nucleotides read TGTGCCAGCAGTTTAAACAGGGGAAGGGGTGGCTACACCTTC. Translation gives CASSLNRGRGGYTF.

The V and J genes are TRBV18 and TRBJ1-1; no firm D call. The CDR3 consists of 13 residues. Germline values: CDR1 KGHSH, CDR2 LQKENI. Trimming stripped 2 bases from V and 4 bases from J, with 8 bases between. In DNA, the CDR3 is TGTGCCAGCTCACCAAAACCAGGCACTGAAGCTTTCTTT. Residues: CASSPKPGTEAFF.

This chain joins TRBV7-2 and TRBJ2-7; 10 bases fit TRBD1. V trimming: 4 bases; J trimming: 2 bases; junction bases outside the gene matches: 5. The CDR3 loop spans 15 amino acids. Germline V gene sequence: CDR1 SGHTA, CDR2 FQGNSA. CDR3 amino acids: CASSSRDRGAYEQYF. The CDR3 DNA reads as TGTGCCAGCAGCTCAAGGGACAGGGGCGCCTACGAGCAGTACTTC.

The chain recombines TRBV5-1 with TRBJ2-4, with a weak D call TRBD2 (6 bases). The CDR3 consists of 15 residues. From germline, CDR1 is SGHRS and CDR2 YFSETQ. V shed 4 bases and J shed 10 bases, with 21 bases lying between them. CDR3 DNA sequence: TGCGCCAGCAGCCCCCAGAGCGTCTCCGGGGGTATTCAGTACTTC. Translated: CASSPQSVSGGIQYF.

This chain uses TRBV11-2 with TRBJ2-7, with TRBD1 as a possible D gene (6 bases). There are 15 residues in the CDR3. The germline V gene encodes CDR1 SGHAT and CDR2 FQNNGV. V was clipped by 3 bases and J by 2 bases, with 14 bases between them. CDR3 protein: CASSFNRDKTYEQYF. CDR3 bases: TGTGCCAGCAGCTTCAATCGGGACAAAACCTACGAGCAGTACTTC.

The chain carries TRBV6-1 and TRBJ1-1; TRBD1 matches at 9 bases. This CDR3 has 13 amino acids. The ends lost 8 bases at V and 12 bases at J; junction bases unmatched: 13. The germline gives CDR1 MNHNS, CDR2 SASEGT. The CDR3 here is CASAESGTGISFF. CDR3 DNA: TGTGCCAGCGCGGAATCCGGGACAGGGATATCTTTCTTT.

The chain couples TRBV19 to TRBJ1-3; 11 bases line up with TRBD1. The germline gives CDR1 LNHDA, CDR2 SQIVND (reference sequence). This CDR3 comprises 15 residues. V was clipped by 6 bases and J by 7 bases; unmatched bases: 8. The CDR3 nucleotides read TGTGCCAGTAGACCCCGGGACAGGGGGGGGAACACCATATATTTT. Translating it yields CASRPRDRGGNTIYF.

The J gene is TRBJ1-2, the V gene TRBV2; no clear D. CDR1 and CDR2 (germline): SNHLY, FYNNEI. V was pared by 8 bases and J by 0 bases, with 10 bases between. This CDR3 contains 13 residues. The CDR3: CASRLESNYGYTF. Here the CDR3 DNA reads TGTGCCAGCCGTCTGGAGTCTAACTATGGCTACACCTTC.

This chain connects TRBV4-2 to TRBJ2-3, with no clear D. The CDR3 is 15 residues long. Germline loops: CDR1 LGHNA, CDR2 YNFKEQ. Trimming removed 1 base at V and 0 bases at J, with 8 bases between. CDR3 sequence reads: CASSQGGKSTDTQYF. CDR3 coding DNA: TGTGCCAGCAGCCAAGGCGGCAAGAGCACAGATACGCAGTATTTT.

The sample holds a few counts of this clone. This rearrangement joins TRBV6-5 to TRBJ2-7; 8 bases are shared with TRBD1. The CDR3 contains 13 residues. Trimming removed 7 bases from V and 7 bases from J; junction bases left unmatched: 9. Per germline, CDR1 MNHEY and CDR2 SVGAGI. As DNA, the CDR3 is TGTGCCAGCATAGGGACAGGACCTACAGAGCAGTACTTC. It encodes CASIGTGPTEQYF.

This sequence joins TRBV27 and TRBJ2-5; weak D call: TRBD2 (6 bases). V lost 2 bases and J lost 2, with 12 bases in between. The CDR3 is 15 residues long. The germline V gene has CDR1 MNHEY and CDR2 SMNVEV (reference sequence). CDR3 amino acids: CASSLAGTYQETQYF. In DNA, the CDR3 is TGTGCCAGCAGTTTAGCCGGGACTTATCAAGAGACCCAGTACTTC.

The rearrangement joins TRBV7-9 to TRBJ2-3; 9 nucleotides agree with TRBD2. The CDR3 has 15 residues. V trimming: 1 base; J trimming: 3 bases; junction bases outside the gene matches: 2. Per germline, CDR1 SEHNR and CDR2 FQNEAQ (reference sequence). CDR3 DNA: TGTGCCAGCAGCTTAGTGCGGGGGGGAACAGATACGCAGTATTTT. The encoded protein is CASSLVRGGTDTQYF.

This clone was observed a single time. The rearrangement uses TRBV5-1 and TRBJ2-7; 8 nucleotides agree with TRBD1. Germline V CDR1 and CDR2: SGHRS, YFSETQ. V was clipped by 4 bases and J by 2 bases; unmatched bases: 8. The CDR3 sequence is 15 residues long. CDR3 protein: CASSPSGTGAYEQYF. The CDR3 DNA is TGCGCCAGCAGCCCGTCCGGGACAGGAGCCTACGAGCAGTACTTC.

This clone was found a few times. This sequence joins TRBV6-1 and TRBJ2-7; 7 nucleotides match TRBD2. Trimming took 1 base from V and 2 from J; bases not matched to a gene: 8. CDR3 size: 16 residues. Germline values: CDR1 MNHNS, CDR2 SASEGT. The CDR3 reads CASSEGAGDLTYEQYF. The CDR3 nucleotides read TGTGCCAGCAGTGAAGGGGCGGGGGACCTTACCTACGAGCAGTACTTC.

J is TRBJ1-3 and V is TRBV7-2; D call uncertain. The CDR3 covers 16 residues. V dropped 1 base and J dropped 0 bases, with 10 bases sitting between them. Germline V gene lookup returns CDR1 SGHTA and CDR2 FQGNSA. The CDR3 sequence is CASSLGAQSSGNTIYF. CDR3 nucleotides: TGTGCCAGCAGCTTAGGGGCCCAGAGCTCTGGAAACACCATATATTTT.

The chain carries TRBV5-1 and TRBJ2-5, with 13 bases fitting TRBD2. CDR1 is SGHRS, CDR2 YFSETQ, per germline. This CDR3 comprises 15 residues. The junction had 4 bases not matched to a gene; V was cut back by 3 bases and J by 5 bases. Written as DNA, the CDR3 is TGCGCCAGCAGCTGGACTAGCGGGGGTAGTGAGACCCAGTACTTC. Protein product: CASSWTSGGSETQYF. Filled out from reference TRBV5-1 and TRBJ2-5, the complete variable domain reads KAGVTQTPRYLIKTRGQQVTLSCSPISGHRSVSWYQQTPGQGLQFLFEYFSETQRNKGNFPGRFSGRQFSNSRSEMNVSTLELGDSALYLCASSWTSGGSETQYFGPGTRLLVL.

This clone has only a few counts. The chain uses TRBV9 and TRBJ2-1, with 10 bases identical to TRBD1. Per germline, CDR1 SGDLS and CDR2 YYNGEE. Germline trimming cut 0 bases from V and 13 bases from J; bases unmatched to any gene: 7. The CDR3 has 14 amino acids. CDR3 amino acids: CASSVDRDRGKQFF. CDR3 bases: TGTGCCAGCAGCGTAGATAGGGACAGGGGTAAACAGTTCTTC.

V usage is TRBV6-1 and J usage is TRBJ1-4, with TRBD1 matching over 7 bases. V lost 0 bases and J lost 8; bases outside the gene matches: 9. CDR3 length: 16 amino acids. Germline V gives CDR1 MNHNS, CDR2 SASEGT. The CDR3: CASSEALRGGGEKLFF. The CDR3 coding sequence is TGTGCCAGCAGTGAAGCGCTTCGAGGGGGCGGGGAAAAACTGTTTTTT.

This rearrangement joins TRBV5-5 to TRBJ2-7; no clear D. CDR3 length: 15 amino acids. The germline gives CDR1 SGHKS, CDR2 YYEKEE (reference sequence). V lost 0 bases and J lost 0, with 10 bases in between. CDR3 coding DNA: TGTGCCAGCAGCTTGGGAATGACACACTCCTACGAGCAGTACTTC. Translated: CASSLGMTHSYEQYF.

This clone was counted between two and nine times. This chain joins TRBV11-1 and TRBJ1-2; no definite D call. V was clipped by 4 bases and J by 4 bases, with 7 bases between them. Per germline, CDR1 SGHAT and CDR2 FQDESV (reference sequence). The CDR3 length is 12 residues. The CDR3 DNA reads TGTGCCAGCAGCTCCCGTCCCTATGGCTACACCTTC. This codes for CASSSRPYGYTF.